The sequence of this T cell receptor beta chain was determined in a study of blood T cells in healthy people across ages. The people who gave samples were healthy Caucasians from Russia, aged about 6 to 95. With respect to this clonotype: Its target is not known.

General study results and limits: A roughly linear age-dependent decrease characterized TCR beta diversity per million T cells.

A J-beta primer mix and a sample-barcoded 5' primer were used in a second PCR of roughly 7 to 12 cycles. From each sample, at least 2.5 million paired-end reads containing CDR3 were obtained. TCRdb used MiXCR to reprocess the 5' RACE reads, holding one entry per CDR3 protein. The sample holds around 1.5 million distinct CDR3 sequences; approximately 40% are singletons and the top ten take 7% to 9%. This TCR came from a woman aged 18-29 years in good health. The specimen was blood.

CDR3 protein: CSAERRLAVVTDTQYF. The CDR3 DNA sequence: TGCAGTGCTGAAAGACGACTAGCGGTTGTCACAGATACGCAGTATTTT. The chain carries TRBV20-1 and TRBJ2-3, with 9 bases lining up with TRBD2. CDR1 is DFQATT and CDR2 is SNEGSKA in the germline V gene (reference sequence). The CDR3 consists of 16 residues. With V trimmed by 5 bases and J by 2 bases, 11 bases remained unmatched.